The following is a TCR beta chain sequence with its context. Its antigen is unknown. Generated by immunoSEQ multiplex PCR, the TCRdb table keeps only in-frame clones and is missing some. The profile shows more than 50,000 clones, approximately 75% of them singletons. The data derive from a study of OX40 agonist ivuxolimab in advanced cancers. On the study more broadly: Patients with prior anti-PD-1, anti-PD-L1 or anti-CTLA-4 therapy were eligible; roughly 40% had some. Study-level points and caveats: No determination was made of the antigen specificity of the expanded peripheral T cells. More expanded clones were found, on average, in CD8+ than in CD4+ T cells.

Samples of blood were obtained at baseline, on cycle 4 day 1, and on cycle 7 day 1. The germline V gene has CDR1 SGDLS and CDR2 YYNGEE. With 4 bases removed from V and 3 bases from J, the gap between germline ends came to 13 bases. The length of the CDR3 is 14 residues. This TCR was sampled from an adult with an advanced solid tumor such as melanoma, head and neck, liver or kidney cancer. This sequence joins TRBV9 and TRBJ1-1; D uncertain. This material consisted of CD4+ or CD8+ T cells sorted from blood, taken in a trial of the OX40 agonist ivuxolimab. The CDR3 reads CASSTQGVDTEAFF. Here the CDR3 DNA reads TGTGCCAGCAGCACTCAAGGTGTTGACACTGAAGCTTTCTTT.